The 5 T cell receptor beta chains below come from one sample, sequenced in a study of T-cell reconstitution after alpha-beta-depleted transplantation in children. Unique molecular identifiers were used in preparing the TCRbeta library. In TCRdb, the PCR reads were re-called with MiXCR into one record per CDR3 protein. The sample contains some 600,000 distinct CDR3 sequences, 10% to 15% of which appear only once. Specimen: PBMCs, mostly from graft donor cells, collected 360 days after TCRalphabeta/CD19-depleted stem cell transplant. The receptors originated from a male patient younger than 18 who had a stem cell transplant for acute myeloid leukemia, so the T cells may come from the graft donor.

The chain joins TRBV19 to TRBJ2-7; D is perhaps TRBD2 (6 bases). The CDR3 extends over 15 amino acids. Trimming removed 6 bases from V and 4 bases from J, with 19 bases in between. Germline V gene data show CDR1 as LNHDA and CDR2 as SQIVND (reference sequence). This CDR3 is CASRTRPTSSYEQYF. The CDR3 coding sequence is TGTGCCAGTAGGACTAGACCGACTAGTTCTTACGAGCAGTACTTC.

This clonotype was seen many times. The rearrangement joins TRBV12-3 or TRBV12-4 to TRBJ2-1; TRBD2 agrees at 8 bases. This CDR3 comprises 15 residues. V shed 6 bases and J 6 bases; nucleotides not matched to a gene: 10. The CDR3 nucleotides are TGTGCCAGCAGCCGGACTAGCCTTCCCACCAATGAGCAGTTCTTC. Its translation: CASSRTSLPTNEQFF.

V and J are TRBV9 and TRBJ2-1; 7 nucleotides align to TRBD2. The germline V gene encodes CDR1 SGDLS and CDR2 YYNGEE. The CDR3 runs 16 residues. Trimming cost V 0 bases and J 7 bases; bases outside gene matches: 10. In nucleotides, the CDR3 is TGTGCCAGCAGCGTAGGAGGGAGGGCCCTAGTTAATGAGCAGTTCTTC. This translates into CASSVGGRALVNEQFF.

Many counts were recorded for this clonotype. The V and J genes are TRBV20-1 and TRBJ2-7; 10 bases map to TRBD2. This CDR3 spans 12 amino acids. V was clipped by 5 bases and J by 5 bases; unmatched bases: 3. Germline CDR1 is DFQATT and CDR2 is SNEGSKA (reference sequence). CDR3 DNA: TGCAGTGCTTCCGGGACTAGCGACGAGCAGTACTTC. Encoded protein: CSASGTSDEQYF.

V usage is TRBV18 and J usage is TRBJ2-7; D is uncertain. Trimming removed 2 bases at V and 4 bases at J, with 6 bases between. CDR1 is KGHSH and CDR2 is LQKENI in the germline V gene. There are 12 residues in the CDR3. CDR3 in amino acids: CASSPSKYEQYF. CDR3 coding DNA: TGTGCCAGCTCACCATCAAAGTACGAGCAGTACTTC.